These T cell receptor beta chains were read from a single sample in a study of shared T cell receptors in the human thymus. The assay was immunoSEQ multiplex PCR, and TCRdb's table has in-frame clones only and misses some. The table has approximately 760,000 clones, roughly 88% seen once; the top ten hold more than 0.008%. In addition, the sample was reused for a study of human thymus T cells.

Sequencing was done on a sample of thymocytes. The source of these receptors is a girl under three years old with a congenital heart defect. Both conserved end residues are part of each CDR3. The D gene is left open where the match is weak. Not all rows give a size; the values are once, few, many and, for expanded clones, a class.

size: NA; J: TRBJ1-2; V: TRBV4-3; D: TRBD1; DNA: TGCGCCAGCAGCATACACCGGGACAGACGTAACTATGGCTACACCTTC; CDR3: CASSIHRDRRNYGYTF
size: NA; J: TRBJ2-1; V: TRBV5-1; D: TRBD2; DNA: TGCGCCAGCAACATAGCGGGGGGGCCGGATGAGCAGTTCTTC; CDR3: CASNIAGGPDEQFF
size: NA; J: TRBJ1-2; V: TRBV7-2; D: NA; DNA: TGTGCCAGCAGCTTAGTTGAGGGGGGGCCCCGTGACTACTATGGCTACACCTTC; CDR3: CASSLVEGGPRDYYGYTF
size: few; J: TRBJ1-2; V: TRBV6-5; D: NA; DNA: TGTGCCAGCAGTCCTACAGGTCTTGGTGGCTACACCTTC; CDR3: CASSPTGLGGYTF
size: NA; J: TRBJ1-2; V: TRBV6-5; D: TRBD1; DNA: TGTGCCAGCAGTCCCGGGACAGGTGAAAACTATGGCTACACCTTC; CDR3: CASSPGTGENYGYTF
size: NA; J: TRBJ1-3; V: TRBV6-1; D: NA; DNA: TGTGCCAGCAGTGAAGGCGTCAGACACCAATCTGGAAACACCATATATTTT; CDR3: CASSEGVRHQSGNTIYF
size: NA; J: TRBJ1-2; V: TRBV4-1; D: TRBD1; DNA: TGCGCCAGCAGCCAAGATGGGACAGGAGGTAACTATGGCTACACCTTC; CDR3: CASSQDGTGGNYGYTF
size: NA; J: TRBJ2-3; V: TRBV19; D: NA; DNA: TGTGCCAGTAAAAACAGGAGCAAGAATACGCAGTATTTT; CDR3: CASKNRSKNTQYF
size: once; J: TRBJ1-2; V: TRBV6-1; D: TRBD1; DNA: TGTGCCAGCACCGATAGAACCGGGACAGCGGGTGGCTACACCTTC; CDR3: CASTDRTGTAGGYTF
size: NA; J: TRBJ1-1; V: TRBV30; D: NA; DNA: TGTGCCTGGAGTCCTTCACGGGGTACGGGGGATTTCTTT; CDR3: CAWSPSRGTGDFF
size: NA; J: TRBJ2-3; V: TRBV6-6; D: TRBD2; DNA: TGTGCCAGCAGAGCGGGGGGGTTGGATACGCAGTATTTT; CDR3: CASRAGGLDTQYF
size: NA; J: TRBJ2-3; V: TRBV5-6; D: TRBD2; DNA: TGTGCCAGCAGCTCCATAAGACTAGCGGGGGACTCGGGGCATACGCAGTATTTT; CDR3: CASSSIRLAGDSGHTQYF
size: NA; J: TRBJ1-1; V: TRBV2; D: NA; DNA: TGTGCCAGCAGTGAAGCCCCGGGAGGTATCAACACTGAAGCTTTCTTT; CDR3: CASSEAPGGINTEAFF
size: NA; J: TRBJ1-1; V: TRBV7-2; D: NA; DNA: TGTGCCAGCAGCCACGGACGGGAGAACACTGAAGCTTTCTTT; CDR3: CASSHGRENTEAFF
size: NA; J: TRBJ1-2; V: TRBV7-2; D: NA; DNA: TGTGCCAGCAGCTTACCCAGGGAAACTAACTATGGCTACACCTTC; CDR3: CASSLPRETNYGYTF
size: NA; J: TRBJ1-3; V: TRBV29-1; D: TRBD1; DNA: TGCAGCGTTGAGTGGGACAGCTCTGGAAACACCATATATTTT; CDR3: CSVEWDSSGNTIYF
size: NA; J: TRBJ2-7; V: TRBV6-4; D: NA; DNA: TGTGCCAGCAGTGACTCGGGGAAGGGGGTCGACGAGCAGTACTTC; CDR3: CASSDSGKGVDEQYF
size: NA; J: TRBJ1-2; V: TRBV5-1; D: NA; DNA: TGCGCCAGCAGCTCACAGAGTCTCTATGGCTACACCTTC; CDR3: CASSSQSLYGYTF
size: NA; J: TRBJ1-2; V: TRBV27; D: NA; DNA: TGTGCCAGCAGTTCGGCAGAACAGGGTTGGATGGGATCTAACTATGGCTACACCTTC; CDR3: CASSSAEQGWMGSNYGYTF
size: few; J: TRBJ2-6; V: TRBV4-3; D: NA; DNA: TGCGCCAGCAGCCAAGATTCAACAGCATCTGGGGCCAACGTCCTGACTTTC; CDR3: CASSQDSTASGANVLTF
size: once; J: TRBJ1-2; V: TRBV13; D: TRBD1; DNA: TGTGCCAGCACCGGACAGGGAATCTATGGCTACACCTTC; CDR3: CASTGQGIYGYTF
size: NA; J: TRBJ2-1; V: TRBV6-4; D: NA; DNA: TGTGCCAGCAGTGACTCGGGCGGGGGCCCCTACAATGAGCAGTTCTTC; CDR3: CASSDSGGGPYNEQFF
size: NA; J: TRBJ2-2; V: TRBV2; D: TRBD1; DNA: TGTGCCAGCAGTGAATTGGGGGACAGGGTAGACACCGGGGAGCTGTTTTTT; CDR3: CASSELGDRVDTGELFF
size: NA; J: TRBJ2-5; V: TRBV28; D: TRBD2; DNA: TGTGCCAGCAGCTTATTCCCAATTACTAGCGGGGAACCCGAGACCCAGTACTTC; CDR3: CASSLFPITSGEPETQYF
size: NA; J: TRBJ1-2; V: TRBV29-1; D: NA; DNA: TGCAGCGTTCCCCCCGGCGGGGAGGAATACTATGGCTACACCTTC; CDR3: CSVPPGGEEYYGYTF
size: NA; J: TRBJ2-5; V: TRBV15; D: NA; DNA: TGTGCCACCAGCAGAGTTTCGGAGACCCAGTACTTC; CDR3: CATSRVSETQYF
size: NA; J: TRBJ1-3; V: TRBV25-1; D: NA; DNA: TGTGCCAGCAGTGTCCTATCTGGAAACACCATATATTTT; CDR3: CASSVLSGNTIYF
size: NA; J: TRBJ1-1; V: TRBV29-1; D: TRBD1; DNA: TGCAGCGTTCCCCGACAGGGCGGCACTGAAGCTTTCTTT; CDR3: CSVPRQGGTEAFF
size: NA; J: TRBJ2-7; V: TRBV16; D: TRBD1; DNA: TGTGCCAGCAGCCGTCGGACCGGGACAGGGGCCTACGAGCAGTACTTC; CDR3: CASSRRTGTGAYEQYF
size: few; J: TRBJ1-2; V: TRBV23-1; D: NA; DNA: TGCGCCAGCAGTCAATCATACTGCGGATCCGCTTGCGGCTACACCTTC; CDR3: CASSQSYCGSACGYTF
size: NA; J: TRBJ2-1; V: TRBV11-1; D: NA; DNA: TGTGCCAGCACCCTGCCCGGGACACCTGACAATGAGCAGTTCTTC; CDR3: CASTLPGTPDNEQFF
size: NA; J: TRBJ1-2; V: TRBV2; D: NA; DNA: TGTGCCAGCACCCCCCGCGGAGTATCCTATGGCTACACCTTC; CDR3: CASTPRGVSYGYTF
size: NA; J: TRBJ1-5; V: TRBV7-8; D: TRBD1; DNA: TGTGCCAGCAGCTCCGACGGGACAGGCGGAGATCAGCCCCAGCATTTT; CDR3: CASSSDGTGGDQPQHF
size: NA; J: TRBJ2-7; V: TRBV6-5; D: NA; DNA: TGTGCCACCCGGTGGAAGGGGCTGCACGAGCAGTACTTC; CDR3: CATRWKGLHEQYF
size: NA; J: TRBJ2-7; V: TRBV5-5; D: NA; DNA: TGTGCCAGCAGTCCTCCGGGACACCTCTACGAGCAGTACTTC; CDR3: CASSPPGHLYEQYF
size: NA; J: TRBJ1-2; V: TRBV4-2; D: TRBD1; DNA: TGTGCCAGCAGCCAAGAGACAGGGACGTACGGCTACACCTTC; CDR3: CASSQETGTYGYTF
size: NA; J: TRBJ1-1; V: TRBV7-9; D: NA; DNA: TGTGCCAGCAGCTTAGATGGGCGGGAGGGGAACACTGAAGCTTTCTTT; CDR3: CASSLDGREGNTEAFF
size: NA; J: TRBJ1-1; V: TRBV7-6; D: TRBD1; DNA: TGTGCCAGCAGCTTAGGGCTAAACAGGGGTTATGAAGCTTTCTTT; CDR3: CASSLGLNRGYEAFF
size: once; J: TRBJ2-7; V: TRBV20-1; D: NA; DNA: TGCAGTGCTACCACTAGAAACGAGCAGTACTTC; CDR3: CSATTRNEQYF
size: NA; J: TRBJ2-3; V: TRBV7-2; D: TRBD1; DNA: TGTGCCAGCAGCAGCCGGGACAGGGGAAGTACAGATACGCAGTATTTT; CDR3: CASSSRDRGSTDTQYF
size: few; J: TRBJ2-2; V: TRBV6-5; D: NA; DNA: TGTGCCAGCAGTTACTCGGCCAGGGGTCCCGGGGAGCTGTTTTTT; CDR3: CASSYSARGPGELFF
size: NA; J: TRBJ1-5; V: TRBV27; D: NA; DNA: TGTGCCAGCAGTTTATTTATGGGGGCAGGCCAGCCCCAGCATTTT; CDR3: CASSLFMGAGQPQHF
size: NA; J: TRBJ1-3; V: TRBV7-2; D: NA; DNA: TGTGCCAGCAGCCCCAGACAAGCCCCTGGAAACACCATATATTTT; CDR3: CASSPRQAPGNTIYF
size: NA; J: TRBJ1-2; V: TRBV14; D: NA; DNA: TGTGCCAGCAGCCTCACAGCGGGAGGTGGTGGCTACACCTTC; CDR3: CASSLTAGGGGYTF
size: NA; J: TRBJ2-1; V: TRBV28; D: TRBD2; DNA: TGTGCCAGCAGTGCCCGAGGGACTAGCTACAATGAGCAGTTCTTC; CDR3: CASSARGTSYNEQFF
size: NA; J: TRBJ1-3; V: TRBV7-2; D: NA; DNA: TGTGCCAGCAGCATAACAGGGATCTACTCTGGAAACACCATATATTTT; CDR3: CASSITGIYSGNTIYF
size: NA; J: TRBJ1-6; V: TRBV4-3; D: NA; DNA: TGCGCCAGCAGACGGGGGGCGAATTCACCCCTCCACTTT; CDR3: CASRRGANSPLHF
size: NA; J: TRBJ2-1; V: TRBV6-1; D: TRBD1; DNA: TGTGCCAGCAGTGATAGGACAGGGGCCTGGGATGAGCAGTTCTTC; CDR3: CASSDRTGAWDEQFF
size: NA; J: TRBJ2-5; V: TRBV11-2; D: NA; DNA: TGTGCCAGCAGCTTAGAGCAAGCCCAAGAGACCCAGTACTTC; CDR3: CASSLEQAQETQYF
size: NA; J: TRBJ1-6; V: TRBV10-3; D: NA; DNA: TGTGCCATCAGCCAAAGACCAGGGCCGGATTCACCCCTCCACTTT; CDR3: CAISQRPGPDSPLHF